This T cell receptor beta chain was captured by sequencing in a study of T cell responses to AZD1222 COVID-19 vaccine. Study in general: Pooling was applied to second doses at about 4 or about 12 weeks.

Measured with immunoSEQ multiplex PCR; TCRdb has only the in-frame clones, and not every one. The sample records about 140,000 clones, about 93% being singletons. Study-wide results and limits: In all cases, repertoires were sampled only after the peak T cell response. Clonal diversity was possibly underestimated, and white British individuals and females predominated among donors.

On this clone: Its target is unknown.

V was pared by 2 bases and J by 1 base, with 11 bases between. This CDR3 comprises 15 residues. Germline CDR1 is MNHNY and CDR2 is SVGAGI (reference sequence). The J gene is TRBJ1-1, the V gene TRBV6-6; the D gene is possibly TRBD1 (5 bases). The clonotype originates from an adult in good health. The sample in question was peripheral blood, obtained on day 0 of AZD1222 vaccination. In nucleotides, the CDR3 is TGTGCCAGCAGTTACGGGGGGGGAACGAACACTGAAGCTTTCTTT. Amino acid sequence: CASSYGGGTNTEAFF.